This is a list of T cell receptor beta chains from one sample in a study of shared clonotypes between healthy human individuals. Produced via immunoSEQ multiplex PCR; TCRdb's table is partial and in-frame only. The sample consists of 2 million to 2.5 million clones, under 95% of them appearing once. Sequencing was performed on naive CD4+ T cells from PBMCs. These receptor sequences come from a young man in good health. Some clones in this sample may be carry-over from other donors' samples. The CDR3 runs from the conserved cysteine through the conserved F or W. D genes are given only for firm matches. Size tells how often a clone was seen (once, few, many) or the class of an expanded clone, and some rows leave it out.

D	V	J	size	CDR3	DNA
TRBD2	TRBV2	TRBJ2-7	NA	CASRGTSGRSEQYF	TGTGCCAGCAGGGGGACTAGCGGGAGGTCCGAGCAGTACTTC
NA	TRBV28	TRBJ1-1	once	CASKMGGPSGAGTEAFF	TGTGCCAGCAAAATGGGGGGTCCTTCAGGGGCTGGCACTGAAGCTTTCTTT
TRBD2	TRBV4-1	TRBJ2-1	once	CASSQGWTSEKYNEQFF	TGCGCCAGCAGCCAAGGGTGGACTAGCGAGAAATACAATGAGCAGTTCTTC
NA	TRBV19	TRBJ2-3	NA	CAGGGTDTQYF	TGTGCCGGGGGTGGCACAGATACGCAGTATTTT
NA	TRBV27	TRBJ2-1	NA	CASIKNRDSRSNEQFF	TGTGCCAGCATTAAAAACCGGGACTCCCGCTCGAATGAGCAGTTCTTC
TRBD2	TRBV5-1	TRBJ2-1	NA	CASSFLAGFYNEQFF	TGCGCCAGCAGCTTTTTAGCGGGATTTTACAATGAGCAGTTCTTC
NA	TRBV28	TRBJ2-7	NA	CASSITGSRKMKQYF	TGTGCCAGCTCCATCACGGGCAGTCGAAAGATGAAGCAGTACTTC
NA	TRBV7-2	TRBJ2-7	NA	CASSFYRDTYEQYF	TGTGCCAGCAGCTTCTATCGGGACACCTACGAGCAGTACTTC
TRBD2	TRBV7-2	TRBJ2-1	NA	CASSELAGAGTEQFF	TGTGCCAGCAGCGAGTTAGCGGGAGCCGGCACTGAGCAGTTCTTC
NA	TRBV2	TRBJ2-3	NA	CASSRLAPPTDTQYF	TGTGCCAGCAGTCGATTAGCCCCCCCCACAGATACGCAGTATTTT
NA	TRBV18	TRBJ2-7	NA	CASSRLRDWDAEQYF	TGTGCCAGCTCACGGCTTCGGGACTGGGATGCCGAGCAGTACTTC
TRBD2	TRBV11-3	TRBJ2-3	once	CASSTSGRTDTQYF	TGTGCCAGCAGCACTAGCGGGAGGACAGATACGCAGTATTTT
NA	TRBV7-9	TRBJ2-2	NA	CASSPPLFTAGELFF	TGTGCCAGCAGCCCGCCGCTCTTCACCGCCGGGGAGCTGTTTTTT
NA	TRBV30	TRBJ2-7	once	CAWASSGVNEQYF	TGTGCCTGGGCCTCGAGTGGGGTCAACGAGCAGTACTTC
NA	TRBV6-6	TRBJ2-2	NA	CASSYSGTFNTGELFF	TGTGCCAGCAGTTACTCCGGGACATTCAACACCGGGGAGCTGTTTTTT
NA	TRBV14	TRBJ2-5	NA	CASSQTHWYQETQYF	TGTGCCAGCAGCCAAACACACTGGTACCAAGAGACCCAGTACTTC
NA	TRBV19	TRBJ2-1	NA	CASSALSFPQFF	TGTGCCAGTAGTGCCTTATCTTTCCCGCAGTTCTTC
TRBD2	TRBV5-4	TRBJ2-3	NA	CASSLVRGRASDTQYF	TGTGCCAGCAGCTTGGTGCGCGGGAGGGCCTCAGATACGCAGTATTTT
NA	TRBV20-1	TRBJ2-1	NA	CSADLGTEEFF	TGCAGTGCCGACCTTGGGACGGAAGAGTTCTTC
NA	TRBV30	TRBJ1-1	few	CAWRGGSTEAFF	TGTGCCTGGAGGGGGGGTAGCACTGAAGCTTTCTTT
TRBD1	TRBV7-9	TRBJ1-4	once	CASSYQPGQYNEKLFF	TGTGCCAGCAGCTATCAACCGGGACAGTATAATGAAAAACTGTTTTTT
NA	TRBV7-6	TRBJ2-7	NA	CASSLGAGRSYEQYF	TGCGCCAGCAGCTTAGGCGCGGGACGCTCCTACGAGCAGTACTTC
TRBD2	TRBV5-6	TRBJ2-3	NA	CASSHTSGTTDTQYF	TGTGCCAGCAGCCATACTAGCGGGACCACAGATACGCAGTATTTT
TRBD2	TRBV11-2	TRBJ2-7	NA	CASSSRSGVRGEQYF	TGTGCCAGCAGCTCCCGTAGCGGGGTAAGAGGGGAGCAGTACTTC
TRBD1	TRBV7-9	TRBJ1-1	few	CASSRNRDREAFF	TGTGCCAGCAGCCGGAACCGGGACAGAGAAGCTTTCTTT
NA	TRBV5-1	TRBJ1-2	NA	CASSLEGGYTF	TGCGCCAGCAGCTTAGAGGGAGGCTACACCTTC
NA	TRBV18	TRBJ1-1	NA	CASSPEQGREKTEAFF	TGTGCCAGCTCACCGGAACAGGGAAGGGAAAAAACTGAAGCTTTCTTT
NA	TRBV30	TRBJ1-4	NA	CAWSGFLEEKLFF	TGTGCCTGGAGTGGTTTCCTGGAAGAAAAACTGTTTTTT
TRBD2	TRBV5-1	TRBJ2-1	NA	CASSLSAGVVNEQFF	TGCGCCAGCAGCTTGTCAGCGGGAGTAGTGAATGAGCAGTTCTTC
TRBD1	TRBV7-2	TRBJ2-7	once	CASSFGQGIGEQYF	TGTGCCAGCAGCTTCGGACAGGGGATCGGCGAGCAGTACTTC
TRBD1	TRBV14	TRBJ1-2	NA	CASSQVRRGLNGYTF	TGTGCCAGCAGCCAAGTGCGCAGGGGGCTAAATGGCTACACCTTC
NA	TRBV28	TRBJ1-2	NA	CASSLGHRFLYGYTF	TGTGCCAGCAGTTTAGGGCACCGTTTCCTCTATGGCTACACCTTC
TRBD2	TRBV5-1	TRBJ2-1	NA	CASSSGTSWNEQFF	TGCGCCAGCAGCTCAGGGACTAGTTGGAATGAGCAGTTCTTC
NA	TRBV19	TRBJ2-1	NA	CASSIPYNEQFF	TGTGCCAGTAGTATCCCATACAATGAGCAGTTCTTC
TRBD2	TRBV28	TRBJ2-5	once	CASSLSQAGVETQYF	TGTGCCAGCAGTTTATCGCAAGCGGGAGTGGAGACCCAGTACTTC
NA	TRBV11-2	TRBJ1-1	once	CASSSANTEAFF	TGTGCCAGCAGCTCAGCGAACACTGAAGCTTTCTTT
NA	TRBV29-1	TRBJ2-1	NA	CSVEAPSPNNEQFF	TGCAGCGTTGAAGCCCCTAGCCCAAACAATGAGCAGTTCTTC
NA	TRBV2	TRBJ2-2	NA	CASSPIQGPGELFF	TGTGCCAGCAGTCCCATCCAGGGGCCCGGGGAGCTGTTTTTT
NA	TRBV19	TRBJ1-3	NA	CASRGLSSGNTIYF	TGTGCCAGTAGGGGACTCAGCTCTGGAAACACCATATATTTT
NA	TRBV18	TRBJ1-2	NA	CASSLSRDGSPRTHGYTF	TGTGCCAGCTCCTTATCTCGGGACGGCTCACCCAGGACCCATGGCTACACCTTC
NA	TRBV4-1	TRBJ2-3	NA	CASSQADWGESTDTQYF	TGCGCCAGCAGCCAAGCCGACTGGGGGGAGTCCACAGATACGCAGTATTTT